This T cell receptor (beta chain) came from a study of CD8 T cells in ankylosing spondylitis. Using its own MiXCR run on the 5' RACE reads, TCRdb lists one record per CDR3 protein. The data hold around 300,000 distinct CDR3 sequences, with under 25% observed a single time. The ends were cut back, 7 bases at V and 7 bases at J, with 16 bases in the middle. CDR1 SQVTM and CDR2 ANQGSEA come from the germline V gene. This CDR3 contains 13 residues. Source material: blood, either unsorted or a sorted T cell fraction (not recorded which). The sequence was obtained from a female donor with ankylosing spondylitis or in good health (not recorded which). V is TRBV29-1 and J is TRBJ2-2, with D unclear. The CDR3 protein is CSAQIGSGGELFF. The CDR3 coding sequence is TGCAGCGCCCAAATTGGGTCGGGCGGGGAGCTGTTTTTT.